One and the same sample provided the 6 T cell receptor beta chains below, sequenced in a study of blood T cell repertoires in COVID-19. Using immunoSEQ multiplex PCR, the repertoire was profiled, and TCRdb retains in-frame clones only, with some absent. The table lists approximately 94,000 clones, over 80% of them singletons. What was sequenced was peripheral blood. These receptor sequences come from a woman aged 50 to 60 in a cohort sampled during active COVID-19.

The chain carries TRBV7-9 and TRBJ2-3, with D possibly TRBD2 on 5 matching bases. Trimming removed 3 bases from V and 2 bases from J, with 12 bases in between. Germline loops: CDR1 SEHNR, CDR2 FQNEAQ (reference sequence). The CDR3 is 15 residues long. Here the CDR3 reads CASSFSGIDTDTQYF. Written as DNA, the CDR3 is TGTGCCAGCAGCTTCTCCGGGATCGACACAGATACGCAGTATTTT. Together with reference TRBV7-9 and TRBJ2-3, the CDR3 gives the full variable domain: DTGVSQNPRHKITKRGQNVTFRCDPISEHNRLYWYRQTLGQGPEFLTYFQNEAQLEKSRLLSDRFSAERPKGSFSTLEIQRTEQGDSAMYLCASSFSGIDTDTQYFGPGTRLTVL.

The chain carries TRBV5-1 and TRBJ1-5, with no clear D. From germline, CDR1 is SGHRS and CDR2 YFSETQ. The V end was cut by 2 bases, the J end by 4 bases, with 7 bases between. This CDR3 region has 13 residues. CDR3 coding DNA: TGCGCCAGCAGCTTAATCGGGAATCAGCCCCAGCATTTT. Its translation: CASSLIGNQPQHF.

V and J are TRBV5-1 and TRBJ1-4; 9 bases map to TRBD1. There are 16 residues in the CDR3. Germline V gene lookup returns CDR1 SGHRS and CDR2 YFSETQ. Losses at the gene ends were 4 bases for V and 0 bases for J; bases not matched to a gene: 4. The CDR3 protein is CASSPGQGTTNEKLFF. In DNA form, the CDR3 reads TGCGCCAGCAGCCCCGGACAGGGGACAACTAATGAAAAACTGTTTTTT.

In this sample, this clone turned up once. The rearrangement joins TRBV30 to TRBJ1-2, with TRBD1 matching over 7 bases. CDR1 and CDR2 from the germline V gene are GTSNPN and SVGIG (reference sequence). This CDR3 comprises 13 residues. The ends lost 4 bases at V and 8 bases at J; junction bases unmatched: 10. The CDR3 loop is CAWTTGVLLGYTF. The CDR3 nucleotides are TGTGCCTGGACCACAGGGGTTCTTTTAGGCTACACCTTC.

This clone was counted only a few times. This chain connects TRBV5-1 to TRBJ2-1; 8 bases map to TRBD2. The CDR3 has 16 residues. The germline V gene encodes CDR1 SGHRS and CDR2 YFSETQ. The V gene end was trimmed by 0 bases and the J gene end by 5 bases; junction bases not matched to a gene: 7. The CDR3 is CASSLALWTSNNEQFF. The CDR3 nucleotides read TGCGCCAGCAGCTTGGCCCTTTGGACTAGCAACAATGAGCAGTTCTTC.

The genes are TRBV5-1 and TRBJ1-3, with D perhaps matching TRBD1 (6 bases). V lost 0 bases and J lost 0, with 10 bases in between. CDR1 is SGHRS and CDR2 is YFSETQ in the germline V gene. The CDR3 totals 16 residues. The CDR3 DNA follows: TGCGCCAGCAGCTTGGAGGGGGGGCACTCTGGAAACACCATATATTTT. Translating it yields CASSLEGGHSGNTIYF.